Listed below are T cell receptor beta chains from one sample, sequenced in a study of glioma-infiltrating T cells. From the multiplex PCR reads, TCRdb called clonotypes with MiXCR, one entry per CDR3 protein. Among roughly 200,000 distinct CDR3 sequences listed, 25% to 35% were seen once. Sequencing was done on a sample of glioma tissue, nonneoplastic brain tissue, or PBMCs (not recorded which). The source of these receptors is a human donor with low-grade glioma or glioblastoma, undergoing nonglioma brain surgery, or in good health (not recorded which). CDR3s include the opening cysteine and the closing phenylalanine or tryptophan. A D gene is named only where the DNA matches it firmly. Clone size is shown for a subset of rows, as once, few, many or a class of expanded clone.

d_call clone_size j_call v_call cdr3_nt cdr3_aa
- many TRBJ2-1 TRBV7-2 TGTGCCAGCAGCTTCGTGGGGGGCGGTGAGCAGTTCTTC CASSFVGGGEQFF
- many TRBJ2-1 TRBV6-2/TRBV6-3 TGTGCCAGCAGTTACTCGTGGGGGGGGGCAACGGACAATGAGCAGTTCTTC CASSYSWGGATDNEQFF
- - TRBJ1-1 TRBV29-1 TGCAGCGTTGAAAATCCCGGCAGGAACGCTGAAGCTTTCTTT CSVENPGRNAEAFF
- - TRBJ2-7 TRBV5-1 TGCGCCAGCAGCTTGCAAATTACCTACGAGCAGTACTTC CASSLQITYEQYF
TRBD1 - TRBJ2-7 TRBV7-3 TGTGCCAGCAGCTTAAGACAGGGCGACTACGAGCAGTACTTC CASSLRQGDYEQYF
- once TRBJ1-5 TRBV7-2 TGTGCCAGCAGTCCCGACAATCTCAATCAGCCCCAGAATTTT CASSPDNLNQPQNF
TRBD1 few TRBJ1-2 TRBV29-1 TGCAGCGTACGCGACAGGGGAAACTATGGCTACACCTTC CSVRDRGNYGYTF
TRBD2 - TRBJ2-3 TRBV4-1 TGCGCCAGCAGCCGAGGGGGACTAGTGACAGATACGCAGTATTTT CASSRGGLVTDTQYF
- many TRBJ2-3 TRBV19 TGTGCCAGTACCCCAGACAGGACAGATACGCAGTATTTT CASTPDRTDTQYF
TRBD2 - TRBJ2-7 TRBV19 TGTGCCAGTAGTCCCCGCCTCGCGGGAGGGCCCCACGAGCAGTACTTC CASSPRLAGGPHEQYF
- many TRBJ2-3 TRBV6-2/TRBV6-3 TGTGCCAGCAGTATCATCACTCACCGAACCACAGATACGCAGTATTTT CASSIITHRTTDTQYF
TRBD2 few TRBJ2-4 TRBV5-4 TGTGCCAGCAGCTTGGCCACCGGGACTAGAAGTGAAAACATTCAGTACTTC CASSLATGTRSENIQYF
- - TRBJ1-2 TRBV19 TGTGCCAGTAGTAGACTGGCCGGGACTGAGATTAACTATGGCTACACCTTC CASSRLAGTEINYGYTF
TRBD1 many TRBJ1-2 TRBV6-1 TGTGCCAGCAGGACAGGGTTGGGAGATGGCTACACCTTC CASRTGLGDGYTF
- - TRBJ2-7 TRBV5-1 TGCGCCAGCAGCCGAGGGACGCCTAGTTTCTACGAGCAGTACTTC CASSRGTPSFYEQYF
- many TRBJ2-1 TRBV24-1 TGTGCCACCAGTGATTTGCGTTCTCCCTTTATAGGTGAGCAGTTCTTC CATSDLRSPFIGEQFF
- - TRBJ2-5 TRBV29-1 TGCAGTGCGGGTGGGAAGAGGTACCAAGAGACCCAGTACTTC CSAGGKRYQETQYF
- many TRBJ1-1 TRBV27 TGTGCCAGCAGTTTAAGTCCCAGCATGAACACTGAAGCTTTCTTT CASSLSPSMNTEAFF
- once TRBJ2-2 TRBV15 TGTGCCACATTGGGCGGGTCAGAGCTGTTTTTT CATLGGSELFF
TRBD2 few TRBJ2-7 TRBV11-3 TGTGCCAGCAGAGGGTTGCGGCGGGAGGTCACCTACGAGCAGTACTTC CASRGLRREVTYEQYF
- large TRBJ2-1 TRBV20-1 TGCAGTGCTAGAGATGCGATTTCGAGCTCCTACAATGAGCAGTTCTTC CSARDAISSSYNEQFF
TRBD1 - TRBJ2-3 TRBV7-2 TGTGCCAGCAGCTTTCAGCGTTTCGGGACAGGGTCCACAGATACGCAGTATTTT CASSFQRFGTGSTDTQYF
- many TRBJ2-7 TRBV5-1 TGCGCCAGCAGCTTGGGCTACGACTACGAGCAGTACTTC CASSLGYDYEQYF
- many TRBJ2-5 TRBV27 TGTGCCAGTGGCTTAGGGGGTTGGAGGCAAGAGACCCAGTACTTC CASGLGGWRQETQYF
- - TRBJ1-5 TRBV2 TGTGCCAGCGGACCGGGTGGGTCTTATAGCAATCAGCCCCAGCATTTT CASGPGGSYSNQPQHF
TRBD2 - TRBJ2-7 TRBV20-1 TGCAGTGCTAAAAGGACTAGCGGAGATTCCTACGAGCAGTACTTC CSAKRTSGDSYEQYF
- - TRBJ2-1 TRBV30 TGTGCCTGGAGCAGAAGCAATGAGCAGTTCTTC CAWSRSNEQFF
TRBD1 many TRBJ2-1 TRBV6-1 TGTGCCAGCAGTAACTTCGGACAGGCGAGGAATGAGCAGTTCTTC CASSNFGQARNEQFF
- many TRBJ2-7 TRBV20-1 TGCAGTGCCCGCCCTGGGGGGTGGTCCTACGAGCAGTACTTC CSARPGGWSYEQYF
- - TRBJ1-1 TRBV12-3/TRBV12-4 TGTGCCAGCAGTGGCGGGACGGACAGTGGAGCTTTCTTT CASSGGTDSGAFF
- many TRBJ1-5 TRBV4-2 TGTGCCAGCAGCCAAGTGACGGGCAATCAGCCCCAGCATTTT CASSQVTGNQPQHF
TRBD2 many TRBJ2-7 TRBV6-5 TGTGCCAGCAGTTACTCTAGCGGGAGCCCTTCCTACGAGCAGTACTTC CASSYSSGSPSYEQYF
- many TRBJ2-5 TRBV6-8 TGTGCCAGCAGTTGCCACTTCCTAGCGTTGGAGACCCAGTACTTC CASSCHFLALETQYF
- many TRBJ1-1 TRBV7-2 TGTGCCAGCAGCTTAGCACAAGGGTGGGGTTTCTTT CASSLAQGWGFF
- many TRBJ2-1 TRBV27 TGTGCCAGCAGTTTACGGCCTTTGGGGGACTCCTACAATGAGCAGTTCTTC CASSLRPLGDSYNEQFF
- - TRBJ1-5 TRBV28 TGTGACAGCCGTTCAACGGCTGGGCCCCAGCATTTT CDSRSTAGPQHF
TRBD2 many TRBJ2-7 TRBV27 TGTGCCAGCAGTTTGTCTACTAGCGGAAATTACGAGCAGTACTTC CASSLSTSGNYEQYF
- many TRBJ1-5 TRBV24-1 TGTGCCACCATCCCCGTCCATAGCAATCAGCCCCAGCATTTT CATIPVHSNQPQHF
TRBD2 - TRBJ2-3 TRBV3-1 TGTGCCAGCAGCTTATTCCCTAGCGGGCGGACCACAGATACGCAGTATTTT CASSLFPSGRTTDTQYF
- few TRBJ2-5 TRBV9 TGTGCCAGCAGCGTAGATGTGGCCTCGGGGACCCAGTACTTC CASSVDVASGTQYF
TRBD2 - TRBJ2-4 TRBV12-3/TRBV12-4 TGTGCCAGCAGTCAGCGAAGCGGGAGGGTGGCAAACATTCAGTACTTC CASSQRSGRVANIQYF
- - TRBJ2-7 TRBV7-2 TGTGCCAGCATCTCGCCGGGGGTCGAGCAGTACTTC CASISPGVEQYF
TRBD1 - TRBJ1-4 TRBV29-1 TGCAGCGTCGAAGGACAGGGGGAAGAAAAACTGTTTTTT CSVEGQGEEKLFF
- - TRBJ1-1 TRBV19 TGTGCCAGTAGTATCGTCGGGGAGGTGAACACTGAAGCTTTCTTT CASSIVGEVNTEAFF
TRBD2 many TRBJ2-5 TRBV29-1 TGCAGCGTTAAAGTGACTAGCGGGAGATGGGGAGAGACCCAGTACTTC CSVKVTSGRWGETQYF
- many TRBJ2-2 TRBV6-1 TGTGCCAGCAGTCTGCGGGAGAACACCGGGGAGCTGTTTTTT CASSLRENTGELFF
- many TRBJ1-5 TRBV12-3/TRBV12-4 TGTGCCAGCAGTTTAGGAGGGCAGGGGAGGCAGCCCCAGCATTTT CASSLGGQGRQPQHF
- many TRBJ2-7 TRBV6-1 TGTGCCAGCAGTCCCCGGGACGGACTTACCTACGAGCAGTACTTC CASSPRDGLTYEQYF
- many TRBJ2-7 TRBV6-2/TRBV6-3 TGTGCCAGCAGTTACCATCTTCCCAGGAGCTACGAGCAGTACTTC CASSYHLPRSYEQYF
TRBD1 many TRBJ2-7 TRBV20-1 TGCAGTGCTATTAGTGGGGACAGGGATACCTACGAGCAGTACTTC CSAISGDRDTYEQYF
- many TRBJ2-5 TRBV7-2 TGTGCCAGCAGCTCTAGGGTTGGCACCGATGTGGGGACCCAGTACTTC CASSSRVGTDVGTQYF
- many TRBJ2-1 TRBV2 TGTGCCAGCAGTGGACAAGCGTCGGCGGCGGTTGAGCAGTTCTTC CASSGQASAAVEQFF
- - TRBJ2-1 TRBV19 TGTGCCAGTAGTATAGGGCCTAGCGAACACAATGAGCAGTTCTTC CASSIGPSEHNEQFF
- many TRBJ2-2 TRBV7-2 TGTGCCAGCAGCTTAGTTCGGTCCGGCCTAACCGGGGAGCTGTTTTTT CASSLVRSGLTGELFF
- many TRBJ1-1 TRBV24-1 TGTGCCACCAGTGACGGACGGAGCATGAACACTGAAGCTTTCTTT CATSDGRSMNTEAFF
TRBD1 - TRBJ2-2 TRBV5-1 TGCGCCAGCAGCTTGTCGCCAGGGGGCGGCACCGGGGAGCTGTTTTTT CASSLSPGGGTGELFF
- many TRBJ2-3 TRBV28 TGTGCCAGCAGTTTCCCTAAGACAGATACGCAGTATTTT CASSFPKTDTQYF
TRBD2 many TRBJ2-7 TRBV27 TGTGCCAGCAGTTCTCGAGGACTAGCGGGAGAAGAGCAGTACTTC CASSSRGLAGEEQYF
TRBD1 many TRBJ2-7 TRBV27 TGTGCCAGCAGTGCATCCAGGGGGCGGTACGAGCAGTACTTC CASSASRGRYEQYF
- many TRBJ1-2 TRBV19 TGTGCCAGTAGTGCCACAGGGAACTATGGCTACACCTTC CASSATGNYGYTF